This TCR beta chain comes out of a study of CD8 T cells in Susac syndrome. Study as a whole: Among the Susac syndrome patients who underwent sequencing, about six had clinically active disease, while about 8 of them were in remission. Patients with Susac syndrome, at blood draw, were therapy-naive, on corticosteroids, or on intravenous immunoglobulin alone.

The CDR3 runs to 13 residues. Germline V gives CDR1 MNHEY, CDR2 SVGEGT. V lost 6 bases and J 3 bases, leaving 11 bases between the germline ends. The authors reverse transcribed roughly 0.5 to 1 ug RNA with random hexamers. The TCR beta CDR3 was amplified by immunoSEQ multiplex PCR across 54 Vbeta, 13 Jbeta. TCRdb re-analysed the immunoSEQ multiplex PCR reads in MiXCR, keeping a single row per CDR3 protein. In the table there are approximately 83,000 distinct CDR3 sequences, 85% to 95% of which are singletons. The clonotype was recovered from a human donor with Susac syndrome. The gene calls are TRBV6-2 or TRBV6-3 and TRBJ2-5; D call uncertain. The sequenced sample was CD8+ T cells from PBMCs. Here the CDR3 DNA reads TGTGCCAGCAGCCCCTCCGCCGAAGAGACCCAGTACTTC. Translated, it gives CASSPSAEETQYF.